This entry describes one T cell receptor beta chain. Its matching antigen is unknown. A single record per CDR3 protein comes from TCRdb applying MiXCR to the reads. The sample has around 740,000 distinct CDR3 sequences; under 40% are singletons. The sample comes from a study of T cell repertoires in cytomegalovirus infection. Study at large: Signatures in public TCR beta sequences pointed to both CMV infection and matching HLA type. Study-level points and caveats: Clonotype analysis showed dominance of the ex vivo response by HLA-C-restricted CMV-specific TCR beta clonotypes.

Germline V gene sequence: CDR1 MDHEN, CDR2 SYDVKM. The CDR3 totals 15 residues. Trimming removed 6 bases from V and 4 bases from J, with 16 bases in between. V is TRBV28 and J is TRBJ2-1; TRBD1 might be the D (5 bases). Sequenced input: PBMCs. The sequence was collected from a human donor in good health (CMV status not recorded). Some clones in this sample may be carry-over from other donors' samples. DNA of the CDR3: TGTGCCAGCAGGGATTCTGGGGCGAAATACAATGAGCAGTTCTTC. Its translation: CASRDSGAKYNEQFF.